Each of the 6 T cell receptor beta chains below was sequenced from the same sample in a study of spatial heterogeneity in lung cancer. The time point: sample taken at primary tumor resection. TCRdb fed the 5' RACE reads into MiXCR, producing one record per CDR3 protein. The sample consists of under 7,500 distinct CDR3 sequences, around 6.7% of them appearing once. This specimen consisted of PBMCs, obtained at surgery. The receptors were gathered from a male donor with early-stage non-small cell lung cancer.

At least ten counts were recorded for this clonotype. The chain carries TRBV10-3 and TRBJ2-3, with D unclear. Germline CDR1 and CDR2: ENHRY and SYGVKD. V lost 3 bases and J 4 bases, leaving 11 bases between the germline ends. The CDR3 runs 14 residues. CDR3 sequence reads: CAISDAPAADTQYF. In nucleotides, the CDR3 is TGTGCCATCAGTGATGCCCCTGCAGCAGATACGCAGTATTTT.

This clonotype was recorded at least ten times. This CDR3 is CASSIVETEAFF. The CDR3 nucleotides are TGTGCCAGCTCGATCGTTGAGACTGAAGCTTTCTTT. The V gene is TRBV3-1, the J gene TRBJ1-1, with D uncertain. CDR3 size: 12 residues. The germline V gene has CDR1 LGHDT and CDR2 YNNKEL (reference sequence). V lost 8 bases and J lost 5, with 12 bases in between.

This clonotype was counted ten times or more. V is TRBV3-1 and J is TRBJ2-2; TRBD2 matches at 8 bases. Losses at the gene ends were 7 bases for V and 1 base for J; bases not matched to a gene: 5. Germline CDR1 LGHDT, CDR2 YNNKEL (reference sequence). The CDR3 has 15 amino acids. The CDR3 protein is CASTRTSLNTGELFF. CDR3 coding DNA: TGTGCCAGCACCCGGACTAGCCTGAACACCGGGGAGCTGTTTTTT.

This clonotype has ten or more counts. The chain joins TRBV4-2 to TRBJ1-2, with D possibly being TRBD1 (5 bases). Trimming cost V 0 bases and J 2 bases, with 19 bases left between them. Per germline, CDR1 LGHNA and CDR2 YNFKEQ. CDR3 length equals 18 residues. This CDR3 reads CASSQDQTGGLRNYGYTF. CDR3 nucleotides: TGTGCCAGCAGCCAAGATCAAACGGGGGGACTGCGAAACTATGGCTACACCTTC.

CDR3 in DNA: TGTGCCAGCCACGAGACTAATGAGCAGTTCTTC. Protein product: CASHETNEQFF. The V call is TRBV6-1, the J call TRBJ2-1; D not certain. The germline V gene encodes CDR1 MNHNS and CDR2 SASEGT. The length of the CDR3 is 11 residues. The V gene lost 8 bases and the J gene lost 7 bases, with 9 bases spanning the gap.

This clonotype was counted ten times or more. The chain couples TRBV20-1 to TRBJ2-2, with D possibly TRBD1 on 6 matching bases. CDR1 DFQATT and CDR2 SNEGSKA come from the germline V gene (reference sequence). Between the trimmed V and J ends, which lost 5 bases and 0 bases, there was a span of 10 bases. The CDR3 loop spans 14 amino acids. The CDR3 reads CSASGTTNTGELFF. In DNA form, the CDR3 reads TGCAGTGCTTCCGGGACAACGAACACCGGGGAGCTGTTTTTT.